This entry is about one TCR beta chain. Its specificity is unknown. The data derive from a study of T cell responses to AZD1222 COVID-19 vaccine. Study conclusions and caveats: Sampling that yielded the repertoires occurred only after the peak T cell response. Donors skewed white British and female; clonal diversity was possibly underestimated. Nearly half of spike-specific TCRs reportedly target unmutated variant regions.

V gave up 8 bases and J gave up 3 bases, with 14 bases separating them. Germline V gene data show CDR1 as MNHEY and CDR2 as SVGAGI. The CDR3 is 14 residues long. TCRdb's table, derived via immunoSEQ multiplex PCR, lists solely in-frame clones and lacks some. The repertoire consists of about 120,000 clones, with 75% to 95% occurring once and the leading ten covering 5% to 6.5%. The rearrangement uses TRBV6-5 and TRBJ1-5; D gene uncertain. The TCR was taken from an adult in good health. The sequenced sample was peripheral blood, obtained on day 0 of AZD1222 vaccination. CDR3 in DNA: TGTGCCAGCCTAGAGTTGGGTTTCAATCAGCCCCAGCATTTT. Protein product: CASLELGFNQPQHF.